This paragraph reports one TCR beta chain. Antigen: not known. This entry comes from a study of cytomegalovirus exposure and HLA in healthy donors. Findings of the study overall: Accurate prediction of HLA-A and HLA-B alleles (for most subjects) was reportedly achieved from TCR beta sequences. Links to common viral pathogens appeared, in a later analysis, for several of the most significant clusters.

This PCR relied on a set of 60 Vbeta primers and 13 Jbeta primers. Produced via immunoSEQ multiplex PCR; TCRdb's table is partial and in-frame only. This sample's table reports more than 25,000 clones. The junction had 7 bases not matched to a gene; V was cut back by 5 bases and J by 3 bases. The CDR3 is 15 amino acids. Germline CDR1 is KGHSH and CDR2 is LQKENI. This rearrangement joins TRBV18 to TRBJ1-2; 9 bases fit TRBD1. Specimen: PBMCs. The sequence derives from a young man in good health and CMV-seronegative. For the CDR3, the DNA is TGTGCCAGCTCATCAACAGGGGGCATGGACTATGGCTACACCTTC. Protein product: CASSSTGGMDYGYTF.